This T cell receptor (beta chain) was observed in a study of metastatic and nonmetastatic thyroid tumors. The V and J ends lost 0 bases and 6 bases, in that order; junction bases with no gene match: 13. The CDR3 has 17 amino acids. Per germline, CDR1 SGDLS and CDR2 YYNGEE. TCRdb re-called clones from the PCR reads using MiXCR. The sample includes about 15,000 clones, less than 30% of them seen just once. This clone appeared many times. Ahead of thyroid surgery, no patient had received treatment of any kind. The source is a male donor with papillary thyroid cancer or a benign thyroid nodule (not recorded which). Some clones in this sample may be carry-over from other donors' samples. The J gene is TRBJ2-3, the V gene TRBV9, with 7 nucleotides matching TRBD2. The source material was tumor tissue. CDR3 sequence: CASSVVGRSGTPDTQYF. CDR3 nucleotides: TGTGCCAGCAGCGTAGTGGGGAGGAGCGGGACCCCGGATACGCAGTATTTT. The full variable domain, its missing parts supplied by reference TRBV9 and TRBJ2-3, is DSGVTQTPKHLITATGQRVTLRCSPRSGDLSVYWYQQSLDQGLQFLIQYYNGEERAKGNILERFSAQQFPDLHSELNLSSLELGDSALYFCASSVVGRSGTPDTQYFGPGTRLTVL.